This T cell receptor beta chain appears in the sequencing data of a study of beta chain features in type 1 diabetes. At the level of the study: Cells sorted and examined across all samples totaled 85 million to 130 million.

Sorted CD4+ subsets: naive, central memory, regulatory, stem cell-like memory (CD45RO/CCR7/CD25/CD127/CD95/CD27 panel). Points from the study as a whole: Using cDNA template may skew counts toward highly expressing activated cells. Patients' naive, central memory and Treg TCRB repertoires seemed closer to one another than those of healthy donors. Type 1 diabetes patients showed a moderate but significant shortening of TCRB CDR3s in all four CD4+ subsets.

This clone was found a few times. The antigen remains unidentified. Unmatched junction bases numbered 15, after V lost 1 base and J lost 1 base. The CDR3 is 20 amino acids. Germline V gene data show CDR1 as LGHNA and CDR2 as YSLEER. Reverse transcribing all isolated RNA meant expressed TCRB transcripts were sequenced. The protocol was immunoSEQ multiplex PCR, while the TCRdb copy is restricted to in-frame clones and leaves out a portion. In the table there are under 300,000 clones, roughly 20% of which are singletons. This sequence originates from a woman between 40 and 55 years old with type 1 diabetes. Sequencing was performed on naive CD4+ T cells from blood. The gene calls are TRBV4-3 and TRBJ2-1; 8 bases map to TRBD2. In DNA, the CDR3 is TGCGCCAGCAGCCAAGGAGCCCCCGGGACTAGAGGGACATCCTACAATGAGCAGTTCTTC. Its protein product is CASSQGAPGTRGTSYNEQFF.